These 10 T cell receptor beta chains were sequenced from one sample in a study of blood T cell repertoires in COVID-19. Some clones are missing from TCRdb's copy, which holds only in-frame ones; the method was immunoSEQ multiplex PCR. This sample yields approximately 150,000 clones, of which approximately 88% are seen a single time; about 1.7% belongs to the top ten. The material sequenced was peripheral blood. These receptors were obtained from a woman aged 45-60 years with acute or convalescent COVID-19.

The chain uses TRBV7-8 and TRBJ1-4; TRBD1 might be the D (6 bases). V was pared by 3 bases and J by 7 bases, with 12 bases between. From germline, CDR1 is SGHVS and CDR2 FQNEAQ. CDR3 length: 14 residues. The CDR3 sequence: CASSFTGTVEKLFF. CDR3 nucleotides: TGTGCCAGCAGCTTCACAGGGACGGTTGAAAAACTGTTTTTT.

The V gene is TRBV2, the J gene TRBJ2-3, with D possibly being TRBD1 (5 bases). The CDR3 consists of 13 residues. Trimming took 4 bases from V and 6 from J, leaving 11 bases between them. Germline values: CDR1 SNHLY, CDR2 FYNNEI. The CDR3 sequence: CASSVRVPDTQYF. The CDR3 nucleotides are TGTGCCAGCAGTGTCAGGGTACCCGATACGCAGTATTTT.

The genes are TRBV10-3 and TRBJ1-3, with 8 bases that match TRBD1. The V and J ends lost 5 bases and 8 bases, in that order; junction bases with no gene match: 5. This CDR3 has 13 amino acids. CDR1 is ENHRY and CDR2 is SYGVKD in the germline V gene. The CDR3 spells CAISSQGADTIYF. As DNA, the CDR3 is TGTGCCATCAGTAGCCAGGGGGCGGACACCATATATTTT.

V is TRBV12-3 or TRBV12-4 and J is TRBJ2-3, with unresolved D. The CDR3 contains 11 residues. Trimming removed 6 bases at V and 5 bases at J, with 6 bases between. The CDR3 reads CASSHGDTQYF. CDR3 bases: TGTGCCAGCAGCCACGGAGATACGCAGTATTTT.

The V and J genes are TRBV11-2 and TRBJ2-1, with 9 bases aligning to TRBD2. The CDR3 spans 18 residues. The ends lost 4 bases at V and 3 bases at J; junction bases unmatched: 13. The germline CDR1 and CDR2 sequences are SGHAT and FQNNGV. CDR3 DNA sequence: TGTGCCAGCAGCTCAACAAACGGACCTAGCGGGAACTACAATGAGCAGTTCTTC. Encoded protein: CASSSTNGPSGNYNEQFF.

The chain carries TRBV19 and TRBJ2-7, with D possibly being TRBD2 (6 bases). The CDR3 runs to 12 residues. Deletions cut 5 bases from V and 6 bases from J, with 11 bases between. The germline gives CDR1 LNHDA, CDR2 SQIVND (reference sequence). The CDR3 sequence: CASSLVEGEQYF. The CDR3 region has the DNA TGTGCCAGTAGTCTGGTGGAGGGCGAGCAGTACTTC.

This rearrangement joins TRBV27 to TRBJ1-2, with D possibly TRBD1 on 5 matching bases. V was trimmed by 6 bases and J by 4 bases, leaving 18 bases between them. From germline, CDR1 is MNHEY and CDR2 SMNVEV (reference sequence). This CDR3 has 15 residues. The CDR3 protein is CASSRAGVVGYGYTF. The CDR3, as DNA: TGTGCCAGCAGCCGAGCGGGGGTTGTAGGCTATGGCTACACCTTC.

This clone was observed once. The chain is built from TRBV24-1 and TRBJ1-1; possibly TRBD1 for D (6 bases). Germline-derived CDR1 and CDR2 are KGHDR and SFDVKD. The V gene lost 5 bases and the J gene lost 1 base, with 10 bases spanning the gap. This CDR3 is built from 14 residues. In nucleotides, the CDR3 is TGTGCCACCAGTGCCGGGGACACGAACACTGAAGCTTTCTTT. Translated, it gives CATSAGDTNTEAFF.

The chain links TRBV12-3 or TRBV12-4 to TRBJ2-2; 8 positions agree with TRBD2. The CDR3 covers 13 residues. V dropped 10 bases and J dropped 4; count of bases not matched to a gene: 5. For the CDR3, the DNA is TGTGCCACACGGACTAGCATCACCGGGGAGCTGTTTTTT. It specifies CATRTSITGELFF.

As to this clone: The junction and the germline gene differ at one end; a read error may be behind it. This chain uses TRBV7-2 with TRBJ2-5; 11 bases map to TRBD2. Germline V gene data show CDR1 as SGHTA and CDR2 as FQGNSA. This CDR3 region has 14 residues. CDR3 sequence (DNA): TGTGCCAGCAGCATAGCGGGGGGGCAAGAGACCCAGTACTTC. Its translation: CASSIAGGQETQYF. Together with reference TRBV7-2 and TRBJ2-5, the CDR3 gives the full variable domain: GAGVSQSPSNKVTEKGKDVELRCDPISGHTALYWYRQSLGQGLEFLIYFQGNSAPDKSGLPSDRFSAERTGGSVSTLTIQRTQQEDSAVYLCASSIAGGQETQYFGPGTRLLVL.